This TCR beta chain was recovered during a study of T cell responses to AZD1222 COVID-19 vaccine. The study's findings and limits: The breadth and depth of Spike-specific TCRs increased once two AZD1222 doses had been given. Possibly, clonal diversity was underestimated; donors were largely white British and included more females. In the spike-specific TCR repertoire, nearly half reportedly target unmutated variant regions.

Investigators merged groups given second doses at roughly 4 or roughly 12 weeks. Turning to this clone: Its antigen is not known.

After removal of 7 bases from V and 8 bases from J, the junction contained 23 bases not matched to a gene. From germline, CDR1 is SEHNR and CDR2 FQNEAQ (reference sequence). This CDR3 is 18 amino acids long. The method was immunoSEQ multiplex PCR; TCRdb's version includes in-frame clones alone and lacks a portion of them. This sample carries some 150,000 clones, around nine tenths of them seen once, and the ten largest clones take about 1.6%. This TCR derives from an adult who received the AZD1222 COVID-19 vaccine. The sample was peripheral blood, taken 28 days after the second AZD1222 dose. The J gene is TRBJ2-1, the V gene TRBV7-9, with 7 bases aligning to TRBD1. CDR3 DNA: TGTGCCAGCACCACATGGTTCTCCCGGGGACAGCGGAATCATGAGCAGTTCTTC. Its translation: CASTTWFSRGQRNHEQFF.